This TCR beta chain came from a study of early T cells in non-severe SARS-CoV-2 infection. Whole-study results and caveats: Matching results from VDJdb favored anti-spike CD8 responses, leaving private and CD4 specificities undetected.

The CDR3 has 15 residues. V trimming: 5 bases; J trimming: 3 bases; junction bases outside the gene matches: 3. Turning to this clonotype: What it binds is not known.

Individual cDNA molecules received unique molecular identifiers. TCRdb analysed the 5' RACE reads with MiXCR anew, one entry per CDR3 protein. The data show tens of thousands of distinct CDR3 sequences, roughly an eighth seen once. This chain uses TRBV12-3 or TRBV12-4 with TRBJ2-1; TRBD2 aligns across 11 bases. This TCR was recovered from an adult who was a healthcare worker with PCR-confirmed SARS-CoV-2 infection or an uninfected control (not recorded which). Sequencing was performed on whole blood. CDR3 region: CASSETSGDYNEQFF. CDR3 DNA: TGTGCCAGCAGTGAGACTAGCGGGGACTACAATGAGCAGTTCTTC.